Only a few counts were recorded for the clone carrying this T cell receptor beta chain. Antigen: not known. CDR1 and CDR2 (germline): LGHDT, YNNKEL (reference sequence). CDR3 length equals 13 residues. Trimming took 1 base from V and 12 from J; bases not matched to a gene: 6. This sample stems from a study of post-analysis software for immune sequencing data. Across the whole study: Relapsing-remitting, secondary progressive and progressive-relapsing forms of multiple sclerosis all featured among disease courses. Overall study results and limits: The five TRBV segments detected at higher frequency in patients than in controls included TRBV5-6, TRBV5-1 and TRBV20-1. Relative to controls, patients with multiple sclerosis showed significantly lower normalized Chao1 diversity.

Prepared TCR beta cDNA libraries contained unique molecular identifiers. The T cell input of roughly 1 to 11 million gave about half a million cDNA molecules. In TCRdb, the PCR reads were re-called with MiXCR into one record per CDR3 protein. The table lists a few hundred thousand distinct CDR3 sequences, 39% of them singletons. The receptor comes from a girl aged 2 to 9 with multiple sclerosis. The material sequenced was blood. This rearrangement joins TRBV3-1 to TRBJ2-1, with 7 bases matching TRBD1. This CDR3 reads CASSQARTGWQFF. CDR3 sequence (DNA): TGTGCCAGCAGCCAAGCCCGGACAGGTTGGCAGTTCTTC.